The source of this T cell receptor beta chain is a study of T cell responses to AZD1222 COVID-19 vaccine. General study findings and limits: Donor demographics were predominantly white British with a female majority; clonal diversity may be underestimated.

Between the trimmed V and J ends, which lost 0 bases and 7 bases, there was a span of 13 bases. This CDR3 is built from 15 residues. Germline loops: CDR1 LGHDT, CDR2 YNNKEL (reference sequence). About this clone: The antigen remains undetermined.

Profiling relied on immunoSEQ multiplex PCR, and the TCRdb table lists in-frame clones only, not all of them. This sample yields 100,000 to 150,000 clones, of which roughly 90% are seen a single time; about 1.5% belongs to the top ten. Sequences were derived from peripheral blood, sampled on day 0 of AZD1222 vaccination. This TCR came from an adult in good health. J is TRBJ1-5 and V is TRBV3-1 (or the pseudogene TRBV3-2), with a tentative D call TRBD1 (5 bases). The DNA for the CDR3 is TGTGCCAGCAGCCAAGATCCTAGGGGAGGCCAGCCCCAGCATTTT. It translates to CASSQDPRGGQPQHF.